What follows are 9 T cell receptor beta chains derived from one specimen sequenced in a study of blood T cell repertoires in COVID-19. Libraries were prepared by immunoSEQ multiplex PCR; TCRdb keeps only in-frame clonotypes and omits some of them. The table lists some 83,000 clones, around 88% of them singletons. Sequenced input: peripheral blood. These receptors came from a woman aged 80 or over with active or convalescent COVID-19.

The V call is TRBV18, the J call TRBJ1-4; TRBD1 matches at 8 bases. The germline CDR1 and CDR2 sequences are KGHSH and LQKENI. The CDR3 consists of 17 residues. Unmatched junction bases numbered 11, after V lost 4 bases and J lost 4 bases. DNA of the CDR3: TGTGCCAGCTCACTCGGACAGGGAGGCTCGGATAATGAAAAACTGTTTTTT. This gives the protein CASSLGQGGSDNEKLFF. Full variable domain (rest looked up from reference TRBV18 and TRBJ1-4): NAGVMQNPRHLVRRRGQEARLRCSPMKGHSHVYWYRQLPEEGLKFMVYLQKENIIDESGMPKERFSAEFPKEGPSILRIQQVVRGDSAAYFCASSLGQGGSDNEKLFFGSGTQLSVL.

The chain links TRBV6-6 to TRBJ2-7, with 10 nucleotides matching TRBD1. This CDR3 region has 15 residues. V trimming: 0 bases; J trimming: 5 bases; junction bases outside the gene matches: 4. Germline V lookup: CDR1 MNHNY, CDR2 SVGAGI (reference sequence). The CDR3 DNA follows: TGTGCCAGCAGTTACTCGGGACAGGGGTTCGACGAGCAGTACTTC. Translation gives CASSYSGQGFDEQYF.

The rearrangement uses TRBV28 and TRBJ2-7; 10 bases align to TRBD1. Germline assignment: CDR1 MDHEN and CDR2 SYDVKM. V trimming: 6 bases; J trimming: 6 bases; junction bases outside the gene matches: 8. The CDR3 runs 14 residues. CDR3 residues: CASRIGTGAGEQYF. The CDR3 bases are TGTGCCAGCAGAATCGGGACAGGGGCCGGCGAGCAGTACTTC.

The chain employs TRBV3-1 (or the pseudogene TRBV3-2) and TRBJ2-7, with D possibly being TRBD1 (6 bases). The CDR3 contains 13 residues. Trimming left V 6 bases short and J 5 bases short, with 14 bases between. Germline V gives CDR1 LGHDT, CDR2 YNNKEL (reference sequence). The DNA of the CDR3 is TGTGCCAGCAGTCAGACAGGTCCTCACGAGCAGTACTTC. It encodes CASSQTGPHEQYF.

V gene TRBV10-3 combines with J gene TRBJ2-3; the match to TRBD1 covers 7 bases. J gave up 0 bases and V 6 bases, and 3 bases lay outside the gene matches. The CDR3 runs to 14 residues. In germline, CDR1 is ENHRY, CDR2 SYGVKD. Here the CDR3 reads CAIRLTGSTDTQYF. The DNA of the CDR3 is TGTGCCATCAGGCTGACAGGGAGCACAGATACGCAGTATTTT.

This sequence joins TRBV28 and TRBJ2-7, with 8 bases matching TRBD1. Germline values: CDR1 MDHEN, CDR2 SYDVKM. The V segment lost 2 bases and the J segment 5 bases; nucleotides outside the gene matches: 11. The length of the CDR3 is 16 residues. The CDR3 DNA reads TGTGCCAGCAGTTTACCTCTCACAGGGGGTATAAACGAGCAGTACTTC. This translates into CASSLPLTGGINEQYF. The whole variable domain, remainder taken from reference TRBV28 and TRBJ2-7, is DVKVTQSSRYLVKRTGEKVFLECVQDMDHENMFWYRQDPGLGLRLIYFSYDVKMKEKGDIPEGYSVSREKKERFSLILESASTNQTSMYLCASSLPLTGGINEQYFGPGTRLTVT.

The chain couples TRBV10-3 to TRBJ2-7, with 7 bases fitting TRBD1. Germline loops: CDR1 ENHRY, CDR2 SYGVKD. The V segment lost 6 bases and the J segment 7 bases; nucleotides outside the gene matches: 9. The CDR3 has 13 amino acids. Here the CDR3 DNA reads TGTGCCATCAGGGTTACAGGGGTCGGAGAGCAGTACTTC. The encoded protein is CAIRVTGVGEQYF.

The chain uses TRBV4-3 and TRBJ2-7; 9 bases match TRBD2. After removal of 2 bases from V and 7 bases from J, the junction contained 9 bases not matched to a gene. The CDR3 runs to 15 residues. Germline CDR1 and CDR2: LGHNA and YSLEER. Here the CDR3 reads CASSQQSGGLWEQYF. CDR3 DNA: TGCGCCAGCAGCCAACAAAGCGGGGGGCTGTGGGAGCAGTACTTC.

The gene calls are TRBV23-1 and TRBJ1-5; possibly TRBD1 for D (5 bases). TRBV23-1 falls under the ORF class, with uncertain function. The germline V and J ends were trimmed by 2 bases and 4 bases, with 12 bases remaining between them. CDR3 length: 15 residues. The CDR3 DNA sequence: TGCGCCAGCAGTCAACCAGGGATCCGGAATCAGCCCCAGCATTTT. As protein: CASSQPGIRNQPQHF.